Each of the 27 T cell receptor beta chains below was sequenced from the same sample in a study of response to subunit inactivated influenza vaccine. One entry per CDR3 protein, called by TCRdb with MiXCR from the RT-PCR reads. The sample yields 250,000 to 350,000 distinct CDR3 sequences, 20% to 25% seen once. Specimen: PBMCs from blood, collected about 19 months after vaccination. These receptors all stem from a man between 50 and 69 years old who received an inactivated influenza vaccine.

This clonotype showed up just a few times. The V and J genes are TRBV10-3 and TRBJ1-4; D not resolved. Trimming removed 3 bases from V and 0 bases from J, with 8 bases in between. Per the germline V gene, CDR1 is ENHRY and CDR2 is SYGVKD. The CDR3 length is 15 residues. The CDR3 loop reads CAISDSVATNEKLFF. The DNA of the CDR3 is TGTGCCATCAGTGACTCGGTCGCAACTAATGAAAAACTGTTTTTT.

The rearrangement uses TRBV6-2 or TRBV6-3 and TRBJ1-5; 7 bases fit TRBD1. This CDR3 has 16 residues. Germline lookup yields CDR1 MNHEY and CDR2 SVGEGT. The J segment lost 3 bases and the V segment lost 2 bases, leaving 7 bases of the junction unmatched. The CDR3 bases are TGTGCCAGCAGTTACACAACAGGGGTCAACAATCAGCCCCAGCATTTT. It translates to CASSYTTGVNNQPQHF.

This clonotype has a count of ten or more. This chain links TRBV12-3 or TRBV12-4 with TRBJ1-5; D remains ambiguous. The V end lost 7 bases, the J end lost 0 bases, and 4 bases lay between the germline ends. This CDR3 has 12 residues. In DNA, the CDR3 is TGTGCCAGCACAGATAGCAATCAGCCCCAGCATTTT. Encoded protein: CASTDSNQPQHF.

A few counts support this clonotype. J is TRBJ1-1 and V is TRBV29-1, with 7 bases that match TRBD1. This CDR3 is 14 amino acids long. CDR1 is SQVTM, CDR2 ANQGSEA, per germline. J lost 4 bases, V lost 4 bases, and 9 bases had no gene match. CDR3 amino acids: CSVGRSGGSTEAFF. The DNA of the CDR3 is TGCAGCGTTGGACGCTCAGGGGGTAGCACTGAAGCTTTCTTT.

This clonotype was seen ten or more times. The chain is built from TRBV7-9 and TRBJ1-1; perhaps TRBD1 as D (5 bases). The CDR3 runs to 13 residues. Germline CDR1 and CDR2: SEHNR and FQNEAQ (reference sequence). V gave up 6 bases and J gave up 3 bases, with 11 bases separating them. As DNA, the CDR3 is TGTGCCAGCAGATACTTAGGGGACACTGAAGCTTTCTTT. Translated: CASRYLGDTEAFF. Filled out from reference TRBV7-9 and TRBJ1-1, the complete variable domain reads DTGVSQNPRHKITKRGQNVTFRCDPISEHNRLYWYRQTLGQGPEFLTYFQNEAQLEKSRLLSDRFSAERPKGSFSTLEIQRTEQGDSAMYLCASRYLGDTEAFFGQGTRLTVV.

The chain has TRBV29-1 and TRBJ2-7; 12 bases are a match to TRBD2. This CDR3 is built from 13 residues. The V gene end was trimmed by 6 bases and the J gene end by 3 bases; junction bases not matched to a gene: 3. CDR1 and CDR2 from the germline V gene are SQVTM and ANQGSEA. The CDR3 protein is CSVSSGRDYEQYF. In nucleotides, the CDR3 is TGCAGCGTGTCTAGCGGGAGGGACTACGAGCAGTACTTC.

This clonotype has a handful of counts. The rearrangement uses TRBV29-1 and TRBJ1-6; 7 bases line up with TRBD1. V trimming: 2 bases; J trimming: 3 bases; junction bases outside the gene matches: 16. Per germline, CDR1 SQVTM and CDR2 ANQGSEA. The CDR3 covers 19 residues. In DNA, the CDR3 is TGCAGCGTTGAAAATCCCGAGACAGGGCGGTCCTACTATAATTCACCCCTCCACTTT. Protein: CSVENPETGRSYYNSPLHF.

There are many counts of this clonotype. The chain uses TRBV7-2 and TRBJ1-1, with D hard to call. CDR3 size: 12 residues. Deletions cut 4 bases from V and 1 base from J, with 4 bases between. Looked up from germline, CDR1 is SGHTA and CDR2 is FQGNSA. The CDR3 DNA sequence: TGTGCCAGCAGCTCTCAGAACACTGAAGCTTTCTTT. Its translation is CASSSQNTEAFF.

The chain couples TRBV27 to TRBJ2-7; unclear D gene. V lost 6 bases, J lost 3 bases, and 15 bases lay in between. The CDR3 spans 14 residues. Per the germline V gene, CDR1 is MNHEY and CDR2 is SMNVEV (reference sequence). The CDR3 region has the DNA TGTGCCAGCAGCCCAGCCCTAGAAAACTACGAGCAGTACTTC. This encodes CASSPALENYEQYF.

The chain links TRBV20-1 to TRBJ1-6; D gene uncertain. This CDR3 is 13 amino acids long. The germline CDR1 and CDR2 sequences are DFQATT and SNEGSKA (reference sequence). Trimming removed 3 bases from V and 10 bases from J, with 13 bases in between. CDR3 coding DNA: TGCAGTGCTAGGGAGGGAGGTGGCTCACCCCTCCACTTT. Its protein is CSAREGGGSPLHF.

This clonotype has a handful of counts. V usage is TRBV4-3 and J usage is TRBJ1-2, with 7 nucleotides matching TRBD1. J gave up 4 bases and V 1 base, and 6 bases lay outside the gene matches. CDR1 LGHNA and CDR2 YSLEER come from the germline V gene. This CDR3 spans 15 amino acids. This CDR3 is CASSQGDSPFYGYTF. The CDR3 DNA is TGCGCCAGCAGCCAAGGGGACAGTCCCTTCTATGGCTACACCTTC.

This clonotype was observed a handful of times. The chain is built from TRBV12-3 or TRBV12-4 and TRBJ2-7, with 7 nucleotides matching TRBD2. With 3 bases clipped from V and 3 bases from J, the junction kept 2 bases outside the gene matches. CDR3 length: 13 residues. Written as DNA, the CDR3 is TGTGCCAGCAGTTTGCGGGAGATCTACGAGCAGTACTTC. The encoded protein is CASSLREIYEQYF.

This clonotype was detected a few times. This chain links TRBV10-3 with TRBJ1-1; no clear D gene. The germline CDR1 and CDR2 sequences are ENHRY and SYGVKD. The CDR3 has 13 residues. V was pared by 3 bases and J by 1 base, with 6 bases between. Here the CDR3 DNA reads TGTGCCATCAGTGACAGAAAGAACACTGAAGCTTTCTTT. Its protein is CAISDRKNTEAFF.

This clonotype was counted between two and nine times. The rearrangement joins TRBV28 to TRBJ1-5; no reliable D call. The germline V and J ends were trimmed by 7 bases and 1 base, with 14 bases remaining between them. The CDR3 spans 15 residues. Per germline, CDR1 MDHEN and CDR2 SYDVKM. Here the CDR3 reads CASMGGFISNQPQHF. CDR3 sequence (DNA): TGTGCCAGCATGGGCGGATTTATCAGCAATCAGCCCCAGCATTTT.

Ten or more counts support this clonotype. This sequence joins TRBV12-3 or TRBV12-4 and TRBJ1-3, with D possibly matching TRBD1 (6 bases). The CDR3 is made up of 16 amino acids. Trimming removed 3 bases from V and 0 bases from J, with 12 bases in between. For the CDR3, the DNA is TGTGCCAGCAGTTTCGGTAGGGGGAGCTCTGGAAACACCATATATTTT. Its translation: CASSFGRGSSGNTIYF.

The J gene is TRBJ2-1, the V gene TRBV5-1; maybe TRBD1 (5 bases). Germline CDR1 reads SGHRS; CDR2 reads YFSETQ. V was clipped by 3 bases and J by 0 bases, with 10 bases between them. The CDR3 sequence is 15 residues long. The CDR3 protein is CASSSDRSSYNEQFF. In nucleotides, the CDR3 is TGCGCCAGCAGCTCAGACAGAAGCTCCTACAATGAGCAGTTCTTC.

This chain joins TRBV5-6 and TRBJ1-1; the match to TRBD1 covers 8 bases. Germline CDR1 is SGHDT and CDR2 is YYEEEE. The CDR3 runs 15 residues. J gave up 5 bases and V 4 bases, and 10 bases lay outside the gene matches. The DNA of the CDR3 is TGTGCCAGCAGCGGTTCCGGGACAGGCGTAACTGAAGCTTTCTTT. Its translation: CASSGSGTGVTEAFF.

This chain's CDR3 is CASSLETSRIYEQYF. The CDR3 coding sequence is TGTGCCAGCAGCTTAGAGACTAGTCGCATCTACGAGCAGTACTTC. The chain recombines TRBV11-2 with TRBJ2-7; TRBD2 might be the D (6 bases). Germline V CDR1 and CDR2: SGHAT, FQNNGV. The CDR3 is made up of 15 amino acids. Trimming took off 0 bases at V and 3 bases at J, with 12 bases between the two ends.

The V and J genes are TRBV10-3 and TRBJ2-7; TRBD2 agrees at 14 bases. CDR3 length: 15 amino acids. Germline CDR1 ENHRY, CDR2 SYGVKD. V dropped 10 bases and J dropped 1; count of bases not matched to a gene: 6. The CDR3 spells CATGRTSGRSYEQYF. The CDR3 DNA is TGTGCCACCGGGCGGACTAGCGGGAGGTCCTACGAGCAGTACTTC.

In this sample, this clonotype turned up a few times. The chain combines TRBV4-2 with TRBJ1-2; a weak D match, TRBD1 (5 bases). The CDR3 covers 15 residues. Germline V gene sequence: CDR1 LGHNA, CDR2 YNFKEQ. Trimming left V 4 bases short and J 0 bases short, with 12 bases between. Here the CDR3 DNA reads TGTGCCAGCAGCCTTTTCAGGGAGTCTAACTATGGCTACACCTTC. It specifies CASSLFRESNYGYTF.

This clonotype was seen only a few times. CDR3 nucleotide sequence: TGTGCCAGCAGCCATGACGCAGGGCTGTGGCCCCAGCATTTT. Residues: CASSHDAGLWPQHF. The chain recombines TRBV5-5 with TRBJ1-5; TRBD1 is a possible D gene (5 bases). CDR3 size: 14 residues. V lost 4 bases and J 9 bases, leaving 17 bases between the germline ends. In germline, CDR1 is SGHKS, CDR2 YYEKEE (reference sequence).

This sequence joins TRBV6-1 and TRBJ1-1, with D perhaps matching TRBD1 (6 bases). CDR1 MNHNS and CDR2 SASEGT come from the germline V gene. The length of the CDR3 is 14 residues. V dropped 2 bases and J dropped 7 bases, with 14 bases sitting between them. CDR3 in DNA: TGTGCCAGCAGTGAAACATGGACAGCGAATGAAGCTTTCTTT. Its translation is CASSETWTANEAFF.

The CDR3 loop reads CASSWTRSYNEQFF. The CDR3 DNA reads TGTGCCAGCAGCTGGACTCGCTCCTACAATGAGCAGTTCTTC. The chain employs TRBV7-9 and TRBJ2-1; TRBD2 is a possible D gene (5 bases). There are 14 residues in the CDR3. Germline V lookup: CDR1 SEHNR, CDR2 FQNEAQ (reference sequence). V was trimmed by 4 bases and J by 0 bases, leaving 7 bases between them.

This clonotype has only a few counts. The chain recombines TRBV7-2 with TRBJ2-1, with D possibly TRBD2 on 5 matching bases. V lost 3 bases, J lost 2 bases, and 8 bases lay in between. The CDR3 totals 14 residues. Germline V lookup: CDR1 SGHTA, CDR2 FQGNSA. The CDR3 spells CASSFGVPYNEQFF. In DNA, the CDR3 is TGTGCCAGCAGCTTCGGGGTTCCCTACAATGAGCAGTTCTTC. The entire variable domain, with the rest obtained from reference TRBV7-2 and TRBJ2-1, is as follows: GAGVSQSPSNKVTEKGKDVELRCDPISGHTALYWYRQSLGQGLEFLIYFQGNSAPDKSGLPSDRFSAERTGGSVSTLTIQRTQQEDSAVYLCASSFGVPYNEQFFGPGTRLTVL.

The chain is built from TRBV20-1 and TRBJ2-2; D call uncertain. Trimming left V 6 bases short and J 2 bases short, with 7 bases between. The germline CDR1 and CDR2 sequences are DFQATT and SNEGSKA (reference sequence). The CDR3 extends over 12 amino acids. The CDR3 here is CSARNNTGELFF. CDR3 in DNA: TGCAGTGCAAGAAATAACACCGGGGAGCTGTTTTTT.

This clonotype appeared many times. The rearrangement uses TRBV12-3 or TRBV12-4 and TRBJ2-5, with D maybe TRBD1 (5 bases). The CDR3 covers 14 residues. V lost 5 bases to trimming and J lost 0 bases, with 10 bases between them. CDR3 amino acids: CASSKDSNQETQYF. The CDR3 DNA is TGTGCCAGCAGTAAAGACAGTAACCAAGAGACCCAGTACTTC.

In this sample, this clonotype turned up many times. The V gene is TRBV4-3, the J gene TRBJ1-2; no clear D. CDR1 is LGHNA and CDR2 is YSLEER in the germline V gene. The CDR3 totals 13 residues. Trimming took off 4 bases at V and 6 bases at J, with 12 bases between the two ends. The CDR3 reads CASSPRGGDGYTF. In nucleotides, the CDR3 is TGCGCCAGCAGCCCAAGAGGTGGAGATGGCTACACCTTC.